These T cell receptor beta chains were read from a single sample in a study of T cell clonotyping in hematopoietic cell transplantation. The protocol was immunoSEQ multiplex PCR, while the TCRdb copy is restricted to in-frame clones and leaves out a portion. This table has over 45,000 clones, under 90% appearing once. The sequenced sample was peripheral blood mononuclear cells, obtained before stem cell transplant. The source of these receptors is a man aged 55 to 69 with biphenotypic leukemia. Some clones in this sample may be carry-over from other donors' samples. Both conserved end residues are part of each CDR3. The D gene is left open where the match is weak. Expanded clones are given a class, and other clones once, few, many or no size at all.

d_call j_call v_call clone_size cdr3_nt cdr3_aa
TRBD1 TRBJ1-5 TRBV6-1 few TGTGCCAGCAGTGAAACGGGGACAGACAATCAGCCCCAGCATTTT CASSETGTDNQPQHF
- TRBJ2-7 TRBV7-2 - TGTGCCAGCAGCAACCTGGACAGAGCCTACGAGCAGTACTTC CASSNLDRAYEQYF
- TRBJ2-5 TRBV18 - TGTGCCAGCTCAATAGGACAGCAAGAGACCCAGTACTTC CASSIGQQETQYF
- TRBJ2-1 TRBV14 - TGTGCCAGCAGCCAGGGGTTGGTTCCGTACAATGAGCAGTTCTTC CASSQGLVPYNEQFF
- TRBJ1-1 TRBV6-5 - TGTGCCTCCTCACCAACAGTAACTCCCGCTGAAGCTTTCTTT CASSPTVTPAEAFF
- TRBJ1-1 TRBV19 - TGTGCCAGTATGCCATTCGAGGAGAACACTGAAGCTTTCTTT CASMPFEENTEAFF
- TRBJ2-3 TRBV14 - TGTGCCAGCAGCCCGGACGGGGGATTCTTCACAGATACGCAGTATTTT CASSPDGGFFTDTQYF
- TRBJ1-1 TRBV20-1 - TGCAGTGCTACCCCTGAAGCTTTCTTT CSATPEAFF
TRBD1 TRBJ1-1 TRBV7-6 - TGTGCCAGCAGCTTCACAGGGGACACTGAAGCTTTCTTT CASSFTGDTEAFF
- TRBJ2-2 TRBV9 - TGTGCCAGCAGCGTAGTTAACGGGGAGCTGTTTTTT CASSVVNGELFF
- TRBJ2-2 TRBV9 - TGTGCCAGCAGCCCTACTTGGGGGAGCGGGGAGCTGTTTTTT CASSPTWGSGELFF
TRBD1 TRBJ1-1 TRBV19 - TGTGCCAGCGGGACAGTGAACACTGAAGCTTTCTTT CASGTVNTEAFF
- TRBJ1-2 TRBV27 - TGTGCCAGCAGTACCCATTCCGCTGTCGGGCGGGCAGCTTATGGCTACACCTTC CASSTHSAVGRAAYGYTF
TRBD1 TRBJ2-5 TRBV30 once TGTGCCTGGAGCCAACGGACAGGGAAGGAGACCCAGTACTTC CAWSQRTGKETQYF
- TRBJ2-3 TRBV4-1 - TGCGCCAGCAGCCAAGAAGGGGTCTACACCACAGATACGCAGTATTTT CASSQEGVYTTDTQYF
- TRBJ2-5 TRBV2 few TGTGCCAGCGGGGGAGAAGGGGAGACCCAGTACTTC CASGGEGETQYF
- TRBJ1-2 TRBV30 - TGTGCCTGGAGAACAGCAGTTCCTAACTATGGCTACACCTTC CAWRTAVPNYGYTF
- TRBJ2-7 TRBV28 - TGTGCCAGCAGTTCCCGGGACACCCGGGAGGAGCAGTACTTC CASSSRDTREEQYF
TRBD1 TRBJ1-1 TRBV7-2 - TGTGCCAGCAGCTTGAATCCGGGACAGGGGACGGCTTTCTTT CASSLNPGQGTAFF
- TRBJ2-5 TRBV5-1 - TGCGCCAGCAGCTTCCGGGACTCCCGGTGGACCCAGTACTTC CASSFRDSRWTQYF
TRBD1 TRBJ1-1 TRBV11-2 - TGTGCCAGCAGCATAAGCGGGACAGTTGAAGCTTTCTTT CASSISGTVEAFF
TRBD1 TRBJ1-2 TRBV6-5 - TGTGCCAGCAGGCCAGACAGGGGTCGCTATGGCTACACCTTC CASRPDRGRYGYTF